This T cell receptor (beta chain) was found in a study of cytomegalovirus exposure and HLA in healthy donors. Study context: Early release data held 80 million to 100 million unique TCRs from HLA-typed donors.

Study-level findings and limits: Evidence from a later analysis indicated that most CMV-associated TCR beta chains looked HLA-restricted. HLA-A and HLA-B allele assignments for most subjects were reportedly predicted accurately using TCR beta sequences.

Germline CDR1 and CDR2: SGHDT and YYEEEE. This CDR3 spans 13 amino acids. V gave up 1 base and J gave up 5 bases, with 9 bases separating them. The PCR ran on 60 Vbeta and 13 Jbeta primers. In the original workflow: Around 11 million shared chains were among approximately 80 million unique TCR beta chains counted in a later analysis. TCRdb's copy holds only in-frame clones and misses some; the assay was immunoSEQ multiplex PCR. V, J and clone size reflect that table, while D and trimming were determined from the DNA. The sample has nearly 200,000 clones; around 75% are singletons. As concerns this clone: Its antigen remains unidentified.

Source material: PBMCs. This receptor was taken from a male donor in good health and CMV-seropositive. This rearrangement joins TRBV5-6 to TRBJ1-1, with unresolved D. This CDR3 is CASSLTSVTEAFF. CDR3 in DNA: TGTGCCAGCAGCTTGACGAGTGTTACTGAAGCTTTCTTT.